A single count supports the clone carrying this T cell receptor (beta chain). The data stem from a study of T cell changes during pregnancy in multiple sclerosis. Sequenced by immunoSEQ multiplex PCR; TCRdb stores in-frame clones only, minus some. In the table there are about 33,000 clones, about nine tenths of which are singletons. Germline lookup yields CDR1 MNHNS and CDR2 SASEGT. Trimming cost V 1 base and J 1 base; bases outside gene matches: 1. CDR3 length: 15 residues. This chain joins TRBV6-1 and TRBJ1-5, with TRBD1 matching 7 bases. The source was CD4+ T cells from peripheral blood mononuclear cells, collected in the second trimester of pregnancy. The TCR comes from a female donor in good health, enrolled as a control in a pregnancy study. CDR3 protein: CASSEGQGSNQPQHF. Here the CDR3 DNA reads TGTGCCAGCAGTGAAGGACAGGGAAGCAATCAGCCCCAGCATTTT.